This T cell receptor (beta chain) stems from a study of regulatory and conventional T cells in RAG deficiency. The sorted regulatory T cells were CD4+, CD25-high and CD127-low, with genomic DNA sequenced. Using immunoSEQ multiplex PCR, the repertoire was profiled, and TCRdb retains in-frame clones only, with some absent. The table has around 29,000 clones, approximately 90% seen once. For this clone: Its cognate antigen is unknown.

The CDR3 has 19 amino acids. Germline values: CDR1 LNHDA, CDR2 SQIVND (reference sequence). V was cut by 7 bases and J by 5 bases, with 30 bases left in between. Overall study findings and caveats: Shorter CDR3s in all patient subsets; >80% Treg-Tconv overlap in Omenn.

Separately, the same data were catalogued under a study of regulatory T cells. As that study records: The PCR used 52 TRBV and 13 TRBJ primers. In patients, unique TRB V-J pairs were restricted and V/J usage skewed, especially in Tregs.

This clonotype was obtained from a human donor in good health. What was sequenced was Tregs sorted from blood. The chain is built from TRBV19 and TRBJ2-1; the D gene is possibly TRBD2 (6 bases). CDR3 loop: CASKPAGLSWEGVDNEQFF. The CDR3 DNA reads TGTGCCAGTAAACCGGCGGGATTATCCTGGGAAGGGGTAGACAATGAGCAGTTCTTC. Supplemented by reference TRBV19 and TRBJ2-1, the full variable domain reads DGGITQSPKYLFRKEGQNVTLSCEQNLNHDAMYWYRQDPGQGLRLIYYSQIVNDFQKGDIAEGYSVSREKKESFPLTVTSAQKNPTAFYLCASKPAGLSWEGVDNEQFFGPGTRLTVL.